This TCR beta chain appears in the sequencing data of a study of blood T cell repertoires in COVID-19. About the research overall: The United States, Italy and Spain supplied acute and convalescent COVID-19 samples. From T cells, B-cell-depleted T cells, or PBMCs came the material, which was cDNA or gDNA.

Authors' methods: For nucleated cells, counts were estimated from reference gene primer amplification. Some clones are missing from TCRdb's copy, which holds only in-frame ones; the method was immunoSEQ multiplex PCR. That table supplies the V and J calls and clone size; D and trimming were determined from the DNA. The sample has about 210,000 clones, 80% to 90% seen once; the top ten hold around 2.4%. This clone has more than one count but fewer than ten. The V end was cut by 6 bases, the J end by 0 bases, with 14 bases between. CDR1 is SEHNR, CDR2 FQNEAQ, per germline (reference sequence). The CDR3 loop spans 16 amino acids.

The chain employs TRBV7-9 and TRBJ2-2; D possibly corresponds to TRBD1 (5 bases). Input material: peripheral blood. The TCR sequence derives from a man between 40 and 49 years old who had recovered from COVID-19. The CDR3 DNA follows: TGTGCCAGCAGATTATCCCAGGGCGCGAACACCGGGGAGCTGTTTTTT. Its protein is CASRLSQGANTGELFF.